This T cell receptor beta chain was recovered during a study of blood T cell repertoires in COVID-19. Sequencing used immunoSEQ multiplex PCR; TCRdb keeps in-frame clones, though not all of them. The sample records some 260,000 clones, around 90% being singletons. Per germline, CDR1 SNHLY and CDR2 FYNNEI. The CDR3 extends over 11 amino acids. Between the trimmed V and J ends, which lost 10 bases and 5 bases, there was a span of 11 bases. The age range of participants was 18 to 89 years, with residence in about two dozen US areas. Participants had their cohort set by participant-reported clinical history.

The sequencing sample was made of PBMCs or T cells enriched from blood (not recorded which). The chain recombines TRBV2 with TRBJ2-5; tentatively, D is TRBD1 (6 bases). This clonotype was obtained from a woman in her 30s with acute COVID-19. The CDR3 sequence is CATGVQETQYF. In DNA, the CDR3 is TGTGCCACAGGGGTCCAGGAGACCCAGTACTTC.